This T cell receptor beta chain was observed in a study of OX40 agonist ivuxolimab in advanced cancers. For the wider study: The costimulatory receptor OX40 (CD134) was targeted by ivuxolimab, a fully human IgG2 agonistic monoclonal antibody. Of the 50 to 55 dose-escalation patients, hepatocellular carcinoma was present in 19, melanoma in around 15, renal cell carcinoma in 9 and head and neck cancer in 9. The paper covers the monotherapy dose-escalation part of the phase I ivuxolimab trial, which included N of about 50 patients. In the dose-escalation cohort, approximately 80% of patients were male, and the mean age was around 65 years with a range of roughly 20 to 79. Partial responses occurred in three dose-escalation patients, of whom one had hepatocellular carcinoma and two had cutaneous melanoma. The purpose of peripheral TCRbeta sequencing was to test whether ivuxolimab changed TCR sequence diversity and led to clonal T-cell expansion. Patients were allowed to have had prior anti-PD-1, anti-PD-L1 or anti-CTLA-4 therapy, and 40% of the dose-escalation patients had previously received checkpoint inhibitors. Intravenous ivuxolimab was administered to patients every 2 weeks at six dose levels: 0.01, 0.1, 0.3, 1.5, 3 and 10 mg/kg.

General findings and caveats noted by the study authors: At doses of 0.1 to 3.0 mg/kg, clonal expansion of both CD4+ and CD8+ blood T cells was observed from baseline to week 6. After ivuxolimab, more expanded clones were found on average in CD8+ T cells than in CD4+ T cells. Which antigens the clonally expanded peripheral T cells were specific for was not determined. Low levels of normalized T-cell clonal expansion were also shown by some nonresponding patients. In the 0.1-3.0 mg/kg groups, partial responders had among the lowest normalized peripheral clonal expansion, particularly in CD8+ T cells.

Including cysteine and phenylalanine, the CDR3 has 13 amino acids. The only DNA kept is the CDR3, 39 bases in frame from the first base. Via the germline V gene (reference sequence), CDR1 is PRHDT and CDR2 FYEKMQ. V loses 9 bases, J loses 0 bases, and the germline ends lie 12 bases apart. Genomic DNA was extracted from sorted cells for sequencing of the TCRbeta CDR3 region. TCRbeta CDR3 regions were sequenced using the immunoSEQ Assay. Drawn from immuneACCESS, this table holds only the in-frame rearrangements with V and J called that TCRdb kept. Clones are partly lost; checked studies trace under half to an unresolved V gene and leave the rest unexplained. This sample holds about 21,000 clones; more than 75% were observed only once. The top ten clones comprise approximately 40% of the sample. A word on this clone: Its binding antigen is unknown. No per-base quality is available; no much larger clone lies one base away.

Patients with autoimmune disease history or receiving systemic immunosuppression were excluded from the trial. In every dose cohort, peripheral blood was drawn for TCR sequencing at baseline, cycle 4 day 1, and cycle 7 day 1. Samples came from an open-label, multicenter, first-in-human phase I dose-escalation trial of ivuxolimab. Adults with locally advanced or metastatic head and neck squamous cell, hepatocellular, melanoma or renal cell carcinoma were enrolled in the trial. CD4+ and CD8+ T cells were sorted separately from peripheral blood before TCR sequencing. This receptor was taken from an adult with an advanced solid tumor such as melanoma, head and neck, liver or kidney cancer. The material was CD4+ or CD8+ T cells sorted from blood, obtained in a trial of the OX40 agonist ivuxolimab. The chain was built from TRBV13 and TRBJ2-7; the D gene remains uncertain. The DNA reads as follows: TGTGCCAGTGCGGACGGTTACTCCTACGAGCAGTACTTC. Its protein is CASADGYSYEQYF.